The clone carrying this T cell receptor (beta chain) was counted only a few times. Its antigen remains unidentified. This CDR3 is built from 15 residues. Trimming stripped 2 bases from V and 4 bases from J, with 9 bases between. CDR1 and CDR2 (germline): SGHTA, FQGTGA. This sample is part of a study of cytomegalovirus exposure and HLA in healthy donors. Study-level points and caveats: The availability of immune exposure information extended only to CMV serostatus. In an earlier analysis, in fewer than 700 donors, most V segments appeared productive either ~87% or ~30% of the time.

PCR involved 60 Vbeta and 13 Jbeta primers. Some clones are missing from TCRdb's copy, which holds only in-frame ones; the method was immunoSEQ multiplex PCR. The data contain 110,000 to 150,000 clones, approximately 79% of them singletons. The V gene is TRBV7-3, the J gene TRBJ2-6; tentatively, D is TRBD1 (5 bases). The sample taken for sequencing was PBMCs. The clonotype originates from a woman under 40 in good health and CMV-seronegative. This CDR3 reads CASSLAGSGANVLTF. The CDR3 DNA reads TGTGCCAGCAGCTTAGCAGGGTCGGGGGCCAACGTCCTGACTTTC.